This T cell receptor beta chain was documented in a study of post-analysis software for immune sequencing data. Study at large: Relapsing-remitting, secondary progressive and progressive-relapsing forms made up the multiple sclerosis disease courses.

The library was made from cDNA and included unique molecular identifiers. Each sample of about 1 to 10 million input T cells yielded 500,000 or so cDNA molecules, so each molecule approximated one T cell. TCRdb re-analysed the PCR reads in MiXCR, keeping a single row per CDR3 protein. Of about 680,000 distinct CDR3 sequences listed, 55% to 60% are singletons. This CDR3 region has 15 residues. The germline CDR1 and CDR2 sequences are LGHNA and YSLEER. The V end was cut by 1 base, the J end by 8 bases, with 15 bases between. As for this clonotype: Its antigen remains unknown.

Overall study results and limits: The F measure placed samples prepared in the same batch into strongly shared clusters. Controls had lower frequencies than patients of a few TRBV segments, which included TRBV5-6, TRBV5-1 and TRBV20-1. Diversity measured as normalized Chao1 was significantly lower in multiple sclerosis patients than in controls.

The chain has TRBV4-3 and TRBJ2-1; D is unresolved. The sequenced material came from blood. This TCR derives from a girl aged 2 to 10 with multiple sclerosis. CDR3 protein: CASSQVLTQWDEQFF. CDR3 bases: TGCGCCAGCAGCCAAGTTCTCACGCAGTGGGATGAGCAGTTCTTC.